This T cell receptor beta chain was sequenced during a study of cytomegalovirus exposure and HLA in healthy donors. Study-wide results and limits: A later analysis appeared to link common viral pathogens to several of the most significant clusters.

On this clone itself: The antigen is undetermined.

PCR primers comprised 60 Vbeta and 13 Jbeta primers. TCRdb's table, derived via immunoSEQ multiplex PCR, lists solely in-frame clones and lacks some. The repertoire holds some 180,000 clones, with around 80% as singletons. This CDR3 is 11 amino acids long. CDR1 is SNHLY and CDR2 is FYNNEI in the germline V gene. The receptor was isolated from a girl aged 5 to 17 in good health and CMV-seropositive. The chain uses TRBV2 and TRBJ2-3; 7 bases are shared with TRBD1. Sequencing was performed on PBMCs. The CDR3 region is CSGGMTDTQYF. CDR3 nucleotide sequence: TGTTCAGGGGGAATGACAGATACGCAGTATTTT.